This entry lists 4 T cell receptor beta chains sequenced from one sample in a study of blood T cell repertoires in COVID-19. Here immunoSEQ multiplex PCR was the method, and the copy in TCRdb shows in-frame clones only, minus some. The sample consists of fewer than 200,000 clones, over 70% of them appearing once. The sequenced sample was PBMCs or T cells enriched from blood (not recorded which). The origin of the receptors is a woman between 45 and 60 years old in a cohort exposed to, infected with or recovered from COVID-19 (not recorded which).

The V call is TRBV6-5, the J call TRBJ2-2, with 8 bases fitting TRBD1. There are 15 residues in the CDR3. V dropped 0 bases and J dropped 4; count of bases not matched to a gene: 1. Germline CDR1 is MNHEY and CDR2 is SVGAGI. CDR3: CASSYSTGGTGELFF. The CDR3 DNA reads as TGTGCCAGCAGTTACTCAACAGGGGGCACCGGGGAGCTGTTTTTT.

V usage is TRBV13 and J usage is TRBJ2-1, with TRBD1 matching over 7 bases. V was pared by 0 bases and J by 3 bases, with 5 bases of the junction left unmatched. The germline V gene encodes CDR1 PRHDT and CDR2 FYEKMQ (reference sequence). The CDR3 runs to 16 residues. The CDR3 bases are TGTGCCAGCAGCTTAGGGACGGGACAGAACTACAATGAGCAGTTCTTC. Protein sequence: CASSLGTGQNYNEQFF.

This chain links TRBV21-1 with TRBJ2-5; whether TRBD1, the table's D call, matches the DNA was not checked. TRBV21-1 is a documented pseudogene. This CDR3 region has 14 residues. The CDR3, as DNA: TGTGCCAGCAGACTATGCAGGGGACAGGAGACCCAGTACTTC. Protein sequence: CASRLCRGQETQYF.

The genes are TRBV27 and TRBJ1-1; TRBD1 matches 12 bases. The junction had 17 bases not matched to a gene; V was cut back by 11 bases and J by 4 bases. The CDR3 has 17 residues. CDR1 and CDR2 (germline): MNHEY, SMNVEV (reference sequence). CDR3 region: CALEQGDRGREITEAFF. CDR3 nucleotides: TGTGCCCTAGAACAGGGGGACAGGGGGCGCGAAATCACTGAAGCTTTCTTT.